This entry features one T cell receptor beta chain sequence. Its antigen is not known. Primers included in the PCR were 60 Vbeta and 13 Jbeta primers. The repertoire was sequenced with immunoSEQ multiplex PCR; TCRdb's copy has only in-frame clones and lacks some. The repertoire holds 150,000 to 200,000 clones, approximately 84% seen once, with approximately 2% in the top ten. This entry is derived from a study of cytomegalovirus exposure and HLA in healthy donors. V lost 5 bases and J 8 bases, leaving 22 bases between the germline ends. CDR1 is GTSNPN and CDR2 is SVGIG in the germline V gene (reference sequence). CDR3 length: 15 residues. Study observations and caveats: When presence/absence was analysed, sequencing depth was taken to be roughly uniform across donors.

This TCR derives from a man between 18 and 29 years old in good health and CMV-seropositive. This chain joins TRBV30 and TRBJ2-1; a weak D match, TRBD2 (7 bases). Sequences were obtained from PBMCs. CDR3 DNA sequence: TGTGCCTGGGGGGGGGCGGGACACCCATCGTATGAGCAGTTCTTC. Translation gives CAWGGAGHPSYEQFF. Complete variable domain (other parts from reference TRBV30 and TRBJ2-1): SQTIHQWPATLVQPVGSPLSLECTVEGTSNPNLYWYRQAAGRGLQLLFYSVGIGQISSEVPQNLSASRPQDRQFILSSKKLLLSDSGFYLCAWGGAGHPSYEQFFGPGTRLTVL.